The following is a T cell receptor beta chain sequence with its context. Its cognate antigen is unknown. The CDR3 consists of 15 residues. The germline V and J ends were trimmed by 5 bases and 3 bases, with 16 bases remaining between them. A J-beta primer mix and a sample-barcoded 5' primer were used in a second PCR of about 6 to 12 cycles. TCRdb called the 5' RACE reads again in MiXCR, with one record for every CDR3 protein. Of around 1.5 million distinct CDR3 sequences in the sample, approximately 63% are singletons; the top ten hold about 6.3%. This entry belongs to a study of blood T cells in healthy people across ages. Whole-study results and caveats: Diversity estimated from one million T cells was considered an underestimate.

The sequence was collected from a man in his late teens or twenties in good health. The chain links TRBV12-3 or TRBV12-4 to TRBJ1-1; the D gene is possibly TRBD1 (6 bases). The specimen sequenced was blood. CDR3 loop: CASSPQLHRDTEAFF. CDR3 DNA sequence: TGTGCCAGCAGTCCGCAATTACACAGGGACACTGAAGCTTTCTTT.